This T cell receptor (beta chain) was profiled in a study of T cells in Graves' hyperthyroidism and ophthalmopathy. TCR beta CDR3 region amplification was performed from RNA transcripts. With the HTBI primer set, the TCR CDR3 went through a first round of RT-PCR. TCRdb recomputed calls from the multiplex PCR reads with MiXCR, one row per CDR3 protein. The data contain under 400,000 distinct CDR3 sequences, over 15% of them singletons. Looked up from germline, CDR1 is MNHEY and CDR2 is SVGEGT. CDR3 length: 14 amino acids. V lost 8 bases and J 0 bases, leaving 10 bases between the germline ends. This receptor was obtained from a woman aged 40 to 49 with Graves' ophthalmopathy. The material sequenced was blood. The rearrangement joins TRBV6-2 or TRBV6-3 to TRBJ2-2; possibly TRBD2 for D (5 bases). This CDR3 is CASWTRPNTGELFF. The CDR3 region has the DNA TGTGCCAGCTGGACTCGACCGAACACCGGGGAGCTGTTTTTT.